Sequencing of this T cell receptor beta chain was carried out in a study of blood T cells in healthy people across ages. At the level of the study: Template switching picked up about one barcoded beta molecule for each two T cells.

To note about this clonotype: What it binds is unknown.

The second PCR ran about 6 to 12 cycles with a sample-barcoded 5' primer and J-beta primers. Via MiXCR, TCRdb re-called the 5' RACE reads, giving one row per CDR3 protein. The sample holds about 750,000 distinct CDR3 sequences; approximately 53% are singletons and the top ten take about 42%. The study's findings and limits: Long-lived donors had more naive CD4+ cells and higher diversity than aged donors. Older age coincided with a roughly linear decline in TCR beta diversity per million T cells.

The CDR3 spans 15 residues. CDR1 and CDR2 (germline): DFQATT, SNEGSKA (reference sequence). Those donating, healthy Caucasian individuals from Russia, were aged about 6 to 95. The chain carries TRBV20-1 and TRBJ2-7; possibly TRBD1 for D (5 bases). The J call may be wrong; the DNA end is better matched by TRBJ2-5. Sequencing used blood. The sequence was obtained from a man older than 75 in good health. The CDR3 loop reads CSARDFVGVGETQYF. The CDR3 DNA sequence: TGCAGTGCTAGAGACTTTGTAGGGGTGGGAGAGACCCAGTACTTC.